What follows are 21 T cell receptor beta chains derived from one specimen sequenced in a study of T-cell memory formation after mild COVID-19. Each CDR3 protein gets one entry after TCRdb re-called the 5' RACE reads with MiXCR. The profile covers some 290,000 distinct CDR3 sequences, with around 16% appearing a single time and 22% taken by the ten largest. Specimen: PBMCs or a T cell subset sorted from them (not recorded which). The receptor source for this set is a man between 18 and 29 years old who had mild COVID-19 (a few samples of this study predate the infection). Cell type and time point are not known.

This clonotype was seen a few times. The chain couples TRBV7-8 to TRBJ2-3, with TRBD1 matching 7 bases. The V and J ends lost 5 bases and 0 bases, in that order; junction bases with no gene match: 2. CDR1 SGHVS and CDR2 FQNEAQ come from the germline V gene. The CDR3 spans 14 residues. DNA of the CDR3: TGTGCCAGCAGCGGACAGGTTAGCACAGATACGCAGTATTTT. Translating it yields CASSGQVSTDTQYF. The full variable domain, its missing parts supplied by reference TRBV7-8 and TRBJ2-3, is GAGVSQSPRYKVAKRGQDVALRCDPISGHVSLFWYQQALGQGPEFLTYFQNEAQLDKSGLPSDRFFAERPEGSVSTLKIQRTQQEDSAVYLCASSGQVSTDTQYFGPGTRLTVL.

CDR3 sequence (DNA): TGTGCCAGCAGCCAAGCAACAGGTCGGTACGAGCAGTACTTC. Protein: CASSQATGRYEQYF. The chain links TRBV4-2 to TRBJ2-7, with D possibly TRBD1 on 5 matching bases. This CDR3 has 14 residues. V lost 1 base, J lost 4 bases, and 11 bases lay in between. Germline V gene data show CDR1 as LGHNA and CDR2 as YNFKEQ.

The gene calls are TRBV12-3 or TRBV12-4 and TRBJ1-4; D unresolved. CDR3 length equals 12 residues. The germline V and J ends were trimmed by 5 bases and 8 bases, with 9 bases remaining between them. The CDR3 nucleotides read TGTGCCAGCAGTAACCTCGGGGAAAAACTGTTTTTT. Translation gives CASSNLGEKLFF.

This chain uses TRBV20-1 with TRBJ2-5; 12 bases map to TRBD2. Trimming took 4 bases from V and 5 from J; bases not matched to a gene: 11. The germline CDR1 and CDR2 sequences are DFQATT and SNEGSKA (reference sequence). The CDR3 consists of 16 residues. In DNA, the CDR3 is TGCAGTGCTATTTCTAGCGGGGGGGCCTTAGACGAGACCCAGTACTTC. Protein sequence: CSAISSGGALDETQYF.

In its sample, this clonotype was seen many times. V and J are TRBV6-2 or TRBV6-3 and TRBJ2-1; weak D call: TRBD2 (6 bases). The CDR3 extends over 14 amino acids. V lost 1 base and J 3 bases, leaving 7 bases between the germline ends. Germline-derived CDR1 and CDR2 are MNHEY and SVGEGT. The CDR3 sequence: CASSYYGSYNEQFF. In DNA, the CDR3 is TGTGCCAGCAGTTACTACGGGAGCTACAATGAGCAGTTCTTC.

This clonotype was observed a handful of times. V is TRBV11-2 and J is TRBJ2-5; 7 positions agree with TRBD2. The ends lost 7 bases at V and 5 bases at J; junction bases unmatched: 22. The V gene's germline CDR1 is SGHAT and CDR2 FQNNGV. This CDR3 is 18 amino acids long. The CDR3: CASNSVTKRGTRGETQYF. CDR3 in DNA: TGTGCCAGCAACTCGGTGACTAAGCGGGGTACCCGTGGGGAGACCCAGTACTTC.

The rearrangement uses TRBV6-6 and TRBJ1-2, with TRBD1 matching 9 bases. With 2 bases clipped from V and 14 bases from J, the junction kept 18 bases outside the gene matches. The CDR3 is 16 residues long. From germline, CDR1 is MNHNY and CDR2 SVGAGI (reference sequence). The CDR3 DNA is TGTGCCAGCAGTTACCTACGTTTTGACAGGGGGGGTCTCGCAACCTTC. Its translation: CASSYLRFDRGGLATF.

The chain carries TRBV7-8 and TRBJ1-2; 7 bases map to TRBD1. The CDR3 is 15 residues long. The V segment lost 5 bases and the J segment 4 bases; nucleotides outside the gene matches: 10. From germline, CDR1 is SGHVS and CDR2 FQNEAQ. The CDR3 loop reads CASSLEGASGYGYTF. CDR3 DNA sequence: TGTGCCAGCAGCCTGGAGGGGGCGTCAGGCTATGGCTACACCTTC.

The chain couples TRBV6-2 or TRBV6-3 to TRBJ1-1; D perhaps matches TRBD1 (5 bases). Germline loops: CDR1 MNHEY, CDR2 SVGEGT. There are 16 residues in the CDR3. The V gene lost 3 bases and the J gene lost 5 bases, with 19 bases spanning the gap. The CDR3 region is CASSYRVWGSGTEAFF. DNA for the CDR3: TGTGCCAGCAGTTATAGAGTGTGGGGGAGCGGTACTGAAGCTTTCTTT.

This clonotype has a count of ten or more. V usage is TRBV7-2 and J usage is TRBJ1-1, with D unclear. The germline gives CDR1 SGHTA, CDR2 FQGNSA. CDR3 length: 14 residues. V lost 1 base, J lost 1 base, and 7 bases lay in between. The CDR3 here is CASSLDYQNTEAFF. As DNA, the CDR3 is TGTGCCAGCAGCTTAGATTACCAGAACACTGAAGCTTTCTTT. Complete variable domain (other parts from reference TRBV7-2 and TRBJ1-1): GAGVSQSPSNKVTEKGKDVELRCDPISGHTALYWYRQSLGQGLEFLIYFQGNSAPDKSGLPSDRFSAERTGGSVSTLTIQRTQQEDSAVYLCASSLDYQNTEAFFGQGTRLTVV.

The gene calls are TRBV19 and TRBJ2-6, with D uncertain. The V end lost 5 bases, the J end lost 0 bases, and 11 bases lay between the germline ends. Germline CDR1 LNHDA, CDR2 SQIVND (reference sequence). The CDR3 is 16 amino acids. CDR3 in DNA: TGTGCCAGTAGTTCGGACCGATACTCTGGGGCCAACGTCCTGACTTTC. This sequence encodes CASSSDRYSGANVLTF.

This clonotype was seen repeatedly, ten times or more. J is TRBJ2-1 and V is TRBV6-2 or TRBV6-3; D uncertain. CDR3 length equals 11 residues. CDR1 MNHEY and CDR2 SVGEGT come from the germline V gene. V dropped 6 bases and J dropped 6 bases, with 6 bases sitting between them. This CDR3 reads CASSPSNEQFF. DNA of the CDR3: TGTGCCAGCAGCCCCTCCAATGAGCAGTTCTTC.

The chain joins TRBV3-1 to TRBJ2-7; 7 bases are a match to TRBD2. Trimming cost V 2 bases and J 4 bases; bases outside gene matches: 5. The CDR3 totals 14 residues. CDR1 is LGHDT, CDR2 YNNKEL, per germline (reference sequence). Here the CDR3 reads CASSQSSGRYEQYF. The CDR3 DNA sequence: TGTGCCAGCAGCCAAAGTAGCGGGCGATACGAGCAGTACTTC.

The CDR3 nucleotides are TGTGCCTGGGGCACCGGGGAGCTGTTTTTT. This encodes CAWGTGELFF. The chain employs TRBV30 and TRBJ2-2; D is unresolved. Germline-derived CDR1 and CDR2 are GTSNPN and SVGIG (reference sequence). The CDR3 spans 10 residues. V gave up 5 bases and J gave up 4 bases, with 2 bases separating them.

This chain uses TRBV2 with TRBJ2-1, with 11 bases lining up with TRBD2. Germline V gene sequence: CDR1 SNHLY, CDR2 FYNNEI. V lost 4 bases to trimming and J lost 7 bases; unmatched junction nucleotides: 3. This CDR3 is 14 amino acids long. The CDR3 is CASSVAGGQNEQFF. The CDR3 DNA reads TGTGCCAGCAGTGTAGCGGGGGGGCAAAATGAGCAGTTCTTC.

The gene calls are TRBV6-2 or TRBV6-3 and TRBJ1-1; 7 bases match TRBD1. The trim removed 6 bases at V and 4 bases at J, leaving 8 bases unmatched. CDR3 length equals 14 residues. Germline V gives CDR1 MNHEY, CDR2 SVGEGT. The DNA for the CDR3 is TGTGCCAGCAGAAGGGACAGCTCGCTCACTGAAGCTTTCTTT. Amino acid sequence: CASRRDSSLTEAFF.

This rearrangement joins TRBV15 to TRBJ1-6, with D unclear. The germline CDR1 and CDR2 sequences are LNHNV and YYDKDF (reference sequence). Deletions cut 0 bases from V and 10 bases from J, with 10 bases between. CDR3 size: 14 residues. Here the CDR3 DNA reads TGTGCCACCAGCAGAGATCGAGAAGGATCACCCCTCCACTTT. This translates into CATSRDREGSPLHF.

This chain connects TRBV5-1 to TRBJ1-6; D is uncertain. There are 14 residues in the CDR3. CDR1 is SGHRS and CDR2 is YFSETQ in the germline V gene. The V end lost 2 bases, the J end lost 6 bases, and 9 bases lay between the germline ends. In DNA form, the CDR3 reads TGCGCCAGCAGCTTAGAGGGTAGTAATTCACCCCTCCACTTT. It specifies CASSLEGSNSPLHF.

The chain couples TRBV2 to TRBJ2-3; D gene unclear. Trimming removed 3 bases from V and 0 bases from J, with 10 bases in between. Germline CDR1 reads SNHLY; CDR2 reads FYNNEI. This CDR3 is 15 amino acids long. Here the CDR3 DNA reads TGTGCCAGCAGTGACGCAGCGTACAGCACAGATACGCAGTATTTT. Its protein is CASSDAAYSTDTQYF.

There are a few counts of this clonotype. The chain uses TRBV29-1 and TRBJ1-2; TRBD1 matches at 8 bases. J was trimmed by 8 bases and V by 8 bases; bases with no gene match: 10. Per the germline V gene, CDR1 is SQVTM and CDR2 is ANQGSEA. The CDR3 is 12 residues long. For the CDR3, the DNA is TGCAGCTCGACAGGGGCCGAAAGAGGCTACACCTTC. This gives the protein CSSTGAERGYTF.

The DNA for the CDR3 is TGCAGTGCGGGGGTCCCATCCCGCGAAGCTTTCTTT. Its protein product is CSAGVPSREAFF. This chain uses TRBV20-1 with TRBJ1-1, with D possibly matching TRBD1 (5 bases). In germline, CDR1 is DFQATT, CDR2 SNEGSKA (reference sequence). The CDR3 has 12 residues. V lost 6 bases, J lost 8 bases, and 16 bases lay in between.